The 20 T cell receptor beta chains below come from one sample, sequenced in a study of response to subunit inactivated influenza vaccine. TCRdb ran MiXCR on the RT-PCR reads and lists one entry per CDR3 protein. The sample records some 600,000 distinct CDR3 sequences, around 15% being singletons. This specimen was PBMCs from blood, taken approximately 15 days before vaccination. The receptors originated from a man aged 50-60 years who received an inactivated influenza vaccine.

This clonotype was recorded a few times. This rearrangement joins TRBV12-3 or TRBV12-4 to TRBJ2-1, with D uncertain. The V end lost 6 bases, the J end lost 7 bases, and 16 bases lay between the germline ends. This CDR3 is built from 14 residues. In DNA form, the CDR3 reads TGTGCCAGCAGCCCCTTGGGCGAAGAAAATGAGCAGTTCTTC. Protein sequence: CASSPLGEENEQFF.

V gene TRBV9 combines with J gene TRBJ1-1; no firm D call. Trimming removed 0 bases from V and 1 base from J, with 10 bases in between. Germline CDR1 reads SGDLS; CDR2 reads YYNGEE. The CDR3 length is 15 residues. CDR3 DNA sequence: TGTGCCAGCAGCGTAGCCAAGCTGAAGAACACTGAAGCTTTCTTT. Its protein product is CASSVAKLKNTEAFF.

The chain couples TRBV6-2 or TRBV6-3 to TRBJ2-7; 7 bases map to TRBD2. The CDR3 is 14 amino acids. CDR1 is MNHEY, CDR2 SVGEGT, per germline. J lost 2 bases, V lost 6 bases, and 7 bases had no gene match. The CDR3 sequence is CASRPSSGPYEQYF. The CDR3 bases are TGTGCCAGCAGACCGTCTAGCGGACCCTACGAGCAGTACTTC.

This clonotype was observed many times. One junction end does not reproduce the germline sequence, and a read error may be involved. J is TRBJ2-2 and V is TRBV4-3; 8 bases line up with TRBD1. This CDR3 has 16 residues. Germline CDR1 and CDR2: LGHNA and YSLEER. CDR3 loop: CASSHPGTGNTGELFF. Here the CDR3 DNA reads TGCGCTAGCAGCCACCCCGGGACAGGGAACACCGGGGAGCTGTTTTTT.

This clonotype has a count of ten or more. The CDR3 region has the DNA TGTGCCAGCAGTCGATGGATAAGATCGGGCAATGAGCAGTTCTTC. It is translated as CASSRWIRSGNEQFF. The chain employs TRBV2 and TRBJ2-1; D unclear. The V gene's germline CDR1 is SNHLY and CDR2 FYNNEI. The CDR3 is 15 residues long. V was cut by 5 bases and J by 6 bases, with 17 bases left in between.

This clonotype turned up a few times. V is TRBV20-1 and J is TRBJ1-2, with TRBD1 identical over 9 bases. This CDR3 comprises 13 residues. Germline trimming cut 4 bases from V and 4 bases from J; bases unmatched to any gene: 4. Germline V CDR1 and CDR2: DFQATT, SNEGSKA (reference sequence). The CDR3 DNA reads as TGCAGTGCTATTACAGGGGGCATCTATGGCTACACCTTC. It specifies CSAITGGIYGYTF.

This clonotype was recorded a few times. The chain links TRBV7-2 to TRBJ1-6; 11 positions match TRBD1. The CDR3 is 16 amino acids. Germline lookup yields CDR1 SGHTA and CDR2 FQGNSA. The trim removed 5 bases at V and 8 bases at J, leaving 8 bases unmatched. DNA for the CDR3: TGTGCCAGCAGCCCGTGGGGACAGGGGGTCTATTCACCCCTCCACTTT. Its protein is CASSPWGQGVYSPLHF.

This clonotype was found many times. The V and J genes are TRBV7-2 and TRBJ2-5; D is undetermined. V was pared by 6 bases and J by 2 bases, with 13 bases between. The CDR3 length is 14 residues. The V gene's germline CDR1 is SGHTA and CDR2 FQGNSA. The CDR3 here is CASRAGQSQETQYF. As DNA, the CDR3 is TGTGCCAGCAGAGCCGGTCAGTCACAAGAGACCCAGTACTTC.

V is TRBV9 and J is TRBJ2-7; 9 nucleotides agree with TRBD2. This CDR3 is built from 15 residues. Germline values: CDR1 SGDLS, CDR2 YYNGEE. V lost 4 bases and J lost 3; bases outside the gene matches: 8. The CDR3 DNA sequence: TGTGCCAGCAGCCCACCCGGGACTAGCTTCTACGAGCAGTACTTC. It translates to CASSPPGTSFYEQYF. The full variable domain, rest sourced from reference TRBV9 and TRBJ2-7, is DSGVTQTPKHLITATGQRVTLRCSPRSGDLSVYWYQQSLDQGLQFLIQYYNGEERAKGNILERFSAQQFPDLHSELNLSSLELGDSALYFCASSPPGTSFYEQYFGPGTRLTVT.

This clonotype was seen ten or more times. The V and J genes are TRBV4-1 and TRBJ1-5; D is perhaps TRBD1 (5 bases). Trimming stripped 4 bases from V and 0 bases from J, with 10 bases between. This CDR3 contains 15 residues. In germline, CDR1 is MGHRA, CDR2 YSYEKL. The CDR3 coding sequence is TGCGCCAGCAGCCCAGGGTTTTATAGCAATCAGCCCCAGCATTTT. The encoded protein is CASSPGFYSNQPQHF.

This clonotype was detected only a few times. The V call is TRBV10-3, the J call TRBJ2-2; 7 nucleotides line up with TRBD2. Germline V gene lookup returns CDR1 ENHRY and CDR2 SYGVKD. V dropped 8 bases and J dropped 2; count of bases not matched to a gene: 5. The CDR3 length is 14 residues. CDR3 region: CAIRVAGNTGELFF. The CDR3 bases are TGTGCCATCCGGGTAGCGGGTAACACCGGGGAGCTGTTTTTT.

The V call is TRBV7-9, the J call TRBJ2-7, with a weak D call TRBD2 (5 bases). Trimming removed 4 bases at V and 7 bases at J, with 11 bases between. The CDR3 covers 12 residues. Germline CDR1 reads SEHNR; CDR2 reads FQNEAQ (reference sequence). The CDR3 here is CASSYPRGEQYF. DNA of the CDR3: TGTGCCAGCAGCTATCCCCGAGGGGAGCAGTACTTC.

V gene TRBV28 combines with J gene TRBJ2-6, with TRBD1 matching over 7 bases. Germline CDR1 reads MDHEN; CDR2 reads SYDVKM. CDR3 size: 18 residues. The V gene end was trimmed by 7 bases and the J gene end by 0 bases; junction bases not matched to a gene: 12. The CDR3 sequence: CASTITGTAISGANVLTF. DNA of the CDR3: TGTGCCAGCACTATCACCGGGACAGCTATCTCTGGGGCCAACGTCCTGACTTTC.

This clonotype was seen many times. This chain links TRBV24-1 with TRBJ2-2; tentative D call: TRBD1 (6 bases). V lost 0 bases and J 2 bases, leaving 9 bases between the germline ends. CDR1 and CDR2 from the germline V gene are KGHDR and SFDVKD. CDR3 length: 16 residues. CDR3 in DNA: TGTGCCACCAGTGATTTGTGGACAGCCAACACCGGGGAGCTGTTTTTT. Translation gives CATSDLWTANTGELFF.

The gene calls are TRBV3-1 and TRBJ2-2; no clear D. The V gene lost 2 bases and the J gene lost 6 bases, with 10 bases spanning the gap. Germline V gene sequence: CDR1 LGHDT, CDR2 YNNKEL (reference sequence). The CDR3 has 14 residues. CDR3 in DNA: TGTGCCAGCAGCCAAATCGGTCTGTCCGGGGAGCTGTTTTTT. It encodes CASSQIGLSGELFF.

The table lists this clonotype with a few counts. CDR3 amino acids: CSASTGPAGYTF. In DNA form, the CDR3 reads TGCAGTGCTTCGACAGGGCCTGCTGGCTACACCTTC. This sequence joins TRBV20-1 and TRBJ1-2, with 7 nucleotides matching TRBD1. V lost 5 bases to trimming and J lost 7 bases; unmatched junction nucleotides: 7. CDR3 length: 12 residues. Per germline, CDR1 DFQATT and CDR2 SNEGSKA (reference sequence).

This clonotype was seen only a few times. The chain is built from TRBV30 and TRBJ1-3; 8 nucleotides align to TRBD1. CDR1 and CDR2 (germline): GTSNPN, SVGIG (reference sequence). Losses at the gene ends were 5 bases for V and 2 bases for J; bases not matched to a gene: 5. CDR3 length equals 14 residues. The CDR3 DNA reads as TGTGCCTGGCGCGGGACAGGTCCTGGAAACACCATATATTTT. This encodes CAWRGTGPGNTIYF.

The V call is TRBV25-1, the J call TRBJ2-6; no clear D gene. The CDR3 sequence is 14 residues long. CDR1 and CDR2 from the germline V gene are MGHDK and SYGVNS. Trimming pared 6 bases from V and 1 base from J, leaving 7 bases between. The DNA of the CDR3 is TGTGCCAGCAGCGTAGGGTCTGGGGCCAACGTCCTGACTTTC. Its protein is CASSVGSGANVLTF.

This clonotype has only a few counts. V usage is TRBV20-1 and J usage is TRBJ2-3; TRBD1 agrees at 8 bases. Germline assignment: CDR1 DFQATT and CDR2 SNEGSKA (reference sequence). The CDR3 loop spans 16 amino acids. V lost 2 bases and J lost 2; bases outside the gene matches: 9. The CDR3 DNA follows: TGCAGTGCTAGAAAGGACAGGGCTATTTCCACAGATACGCAGTATTTT. Translated, it gives CSARKDRAISTDTQYF.

The chain combines TRBV27 with TRBJ2-5; TRBD1 agrees at 9 bases. Per germline, CDR1 MNHEY and CDR2 SMNVEV (reference sequence). The CDR3 consists of 15 residues. The V and J ends lost 7 bases and 3 bases, in that order; junction bases with no gene match: 9. The CDR3 is CASKSPGQGEETQYF. The CDR3 nucleotides read TGTGCCAGCAAGAGCCCGGGACAGGGCGAAGAGACCCAGTACTTC.